This T cell receptor (beta chain) was captured by sequencing in a study of TIL therapy for anti-PD-1-resistant metastatic lung cancer. Overall study: Tumors were harvested before any PD-1/PD-L1 blockade. Median patient age was almost 55, ranging roughly 35-75 years.

Time point here: pre-treatment sample, taken before nivolumab and TIL therapy. The libraries were made with immunoSEQ v3. The method was immunoSEQ multiplex PCR; TCRdb's version includes in-frame clones alone and lacks a portion of them. The sample lists some 20,000 clones; about 79% were seen once. Trimming cost V 0 bases and J 8 bases, with 16 bases left between them. The CDR3 is 15 amino acids. From germline, CDR1 is SGHTA and CDR2 FQGNSA. Turning to this clone: No antigen is known for it.

Study findings and constraints: Patients were highly selected, enriched for treatment-naive, never-smoker and oncogene-addicted cases. After infusion, TIL clonotypes partly replaced peripheral T cells and declined over months.

The V and J genes are TRBV7-2 and TRBJ1-2; possibly TRBD1 for D (5 bases). The sequences come from blood, collected at baseline. The TCR comes from a person aged 25 to 85 with non-small cell lung cancer. The CDR3 nucleotides read TGTGCCAGCAGCTTAGCGTCGCCGGGGCTGGGAGGCTACACCTTC. As protein: CASSLASPGLGGYTF.